These T cell receptor beta chains were read from a single sample in a study of CD8+CD57+ T cells in acquired aplastic anemia. TCRdb redid the calling of the reads with MiXCR, one entry per CDR3 protein. The repertoire holds 200,000 to 300,000 distinct CDR3 sequences, 40% to 50% seen once, with 7.8% in the top ten. The specimen sequenced was sorted CD4+, CD8+, or CD8+CD57+ T cells (not recorded which) from PBMCs. The receptors originated from a human donor with aplastic anemia. Each CDR3 is given without its conserved first and last residue. Not every row has a clone size; where given, it reads once, few, many or a size class.

>17|TRBV4-3|many|TRBJ1-6
ASSQDHPERGSYNSPLH
>15|TRBV19|many|TRBJ1-1
ASSSLRGAGGYTEAF
>13|TRBV13|many|TRBJ2-2
ASTTGSGRIGELF
>10|TRBV12-3/TRBV12-4|once|TRBJ2-7
ASSWGNYEQY
>11|TRBV20-1|many|TRBJ1-2
SARAPGNYGYT
>11|TRBV10-2|many|TRBJ2-2
ASDMSEAGELF
>13|TRBV7-9|many|TRBJ1-1
ASSPRTGENTEAF
>11|TRBV11-1|once|TRBJ1-2
ASSWGGNYGYT
>13|TRBV6-5|NA|TRBJ1-1
ASSLQGWENTEAF
>11|TRBV9|NA|TRBJ2-1
ASSVDRGNEQF
>12|TRBV20-1|NA|TRBJ2-5
SGQRGGFQETQY
>16|TRBV2|many|TRBJ2-3
ALAEGTSGGAWTDTQY
>12|TRBV2|NA|TRBJ2-7
ASYMDRGSYEQY
>12|TRBV7-7|many|TRBJ2-1
ASSSEGGPTEQF
>16|TRBV15|NA|TRBJ2-7
ATSRGLRRDGVLYEQY
>12|TRBV20-1|NA|TRBJ2-6
SAREGSGANVLT
>11|TRBV10-3|many|TRBJ1-1
AISDRGHTEAF
>10|TRBV7-3|many|TRBJ2-1
ASSLSPNEQF
>11|TRBV2|many|TRBJ1-5
ASIGTGDQPQH
>15|TRBV2|NA|NA
ASSPNFGLAGAGEQY
>14|TRBV7-9|few|TRBJ1-2
ASSSYRGKNLDGYT
>11|TRBV15|NA|TRBJ2-5
ASSRDSQETEY
>11|TRBV5-4|few|TRBJ1-4
ASSGTGGEKLF
>12|TRBV27|many|TRBJ1-6
ASTLGGVGSPLH
>12|TRBV7-6|many|TRBJ2-3
ASSLAGVTDTQY
>12|TRBV10-3|NA|TRBJ2-7
ASSVAGLYYEQY
>16|TRBV7-9|few|TRBJ1-1
ASSPQGTDMRFNTEAF
>13|TRBV5-1|many|TRBJ1-1
ASSLEGTMNTEAF
>15|TRBV10-3|NA|TRBJ2-1
AISAITLAGGYNEQF
>12|TRBV7-3|NA|TRBJ1-1
ASSLWDRGPEAF
>15|TRBV5-1|few|TRBJ2-1
ASSLALGLAGRDEQF
>13|TRBV5-6|many|TRBJ1-6
ASSPDRCVNSPLH
>13|TRBV4-2|many|TRBJ2-7
ASSHFLAGGDEQY
>13|TRBV10-3|NA|TRBJ1-1
AISGKTGGITEAF
>14|TRBV7-2|NA|TRBJ2-2
ASSLYGGADTGELF
>10|TRBV30|NA|TRBJ2-3
AWNGPPDTQY
>12|TRBV20-1|NA|TRBJ1-5
SARPDRDDQPQH
>10|TRBV5-6|NA|TRBJ1-2
ASSFQLYGHT
>15|TRBV6-1|NA|TRBJ2-7
ASSEHYRGLPSYEQY
>10|TRBV28|many|TRBJ1-1
ASSWDRAEAF
>15|TRBV10-3|few|TRBJ2-7
ACSAMRQGAFPFEQY
>14|TRBV7-2|NA|TRBJ2-4
ASSSSRGGSKNIQY
>11|TRBV7-6|NA|TRBJ2-7
ASSPKTGCEQY
>12|TRBV29-1|NA|TRBJ2-7
SVADRVSSYEQY
>13|TRBV7-9|NA|TRBJ1-1
ASSGDRGLATEAF
>10|TRBV15|once|TRBJ1-1
ATSSRGIEAF